This T cell receptor (beta chain) was captured in a study of T cells expressing NK-cell markers. Across the whole study: The TCR beta repertoires were obtained from sorted CD3+CD56+NKG2C+, CD3+CD56+NKG2C- and CD3+CD56-NKG2C+ T cells. Study-wide results and limits: The study left the HCMV specificity of expanded NKG2C+ T cell clones unresolved.

CDR1 is SGHTA and CDR2 is FQGNSA in the germline V gene. This CDR3 has 13 residues. TCRdb reanalyzed the 5' RACE reads, giving one entry per CDR3 protein sequence and no DNA. This table holds 400,000 to 450,000 distinct CDR3 sequences. As regards this clonotype: Its target is not known.

The chain has TRBV7-2 and TRBJ1-5; the D call from TCRdb, TRBD1, cannot be confirmed without DNA. Sequenced material: blood T cells: a sorted CD56 or NKG2C T cell subset, CD4+ or CD8+ T cells, or bulk PBMC T cells (not recorded which). The receptor comes from a woman between 18 and 70 years old in good health. CDR3 residues: CASSRTGRQPQHF.